Only a few counts were recorded for the clone carrying this T cell receptor (beta chain). MiXCR was run by TCRdb on the RT-PCR reads, yielding one entry per CDR3 protein. The sample gives roughly 780,000 distinct CDR3 sequences, roughly 18% of which show up once; about a tenth is in the top ten. The source of the sample is a study of response to subunit inactivated influenza vaccine. The V end was cut by 3 bases, the J end by 7 bases, with 16 bases between. From germline, CDR1 is DFQATT and CDR2 SNEGSKA (reference sequence). The CDR3 is 14 residues long. J is TRBJ2-1 and V is TRBV20-1; a possible D gene is TRBD1 (6 bases). The sequences come from PBMCs from blood, collected roughly 5 days after vaccination. The TCR originated in a man in his forties or fifties who received an inactivated influenza vaccine. CDR3 sequence reads: CSASRQDTGNEQFF. CDR3 coding DNA: TGCAGTGCTAGCAGACAGGACACTGGGAATGAGCAGTTCTTC.